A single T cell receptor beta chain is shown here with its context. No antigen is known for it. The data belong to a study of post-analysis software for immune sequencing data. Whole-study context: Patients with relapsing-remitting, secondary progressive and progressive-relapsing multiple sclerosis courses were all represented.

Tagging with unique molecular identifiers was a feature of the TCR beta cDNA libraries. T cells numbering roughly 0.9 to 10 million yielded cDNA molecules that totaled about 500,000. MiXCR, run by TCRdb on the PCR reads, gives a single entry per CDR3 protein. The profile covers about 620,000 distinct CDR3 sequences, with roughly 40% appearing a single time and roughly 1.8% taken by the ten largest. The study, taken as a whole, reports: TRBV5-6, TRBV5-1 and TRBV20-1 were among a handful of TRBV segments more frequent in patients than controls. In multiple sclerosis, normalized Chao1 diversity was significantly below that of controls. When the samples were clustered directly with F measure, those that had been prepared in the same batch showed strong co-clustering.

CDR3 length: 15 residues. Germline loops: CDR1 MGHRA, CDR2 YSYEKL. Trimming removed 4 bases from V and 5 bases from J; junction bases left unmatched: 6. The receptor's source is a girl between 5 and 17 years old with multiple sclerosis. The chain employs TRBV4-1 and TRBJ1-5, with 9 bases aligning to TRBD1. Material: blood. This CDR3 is CASSPGTGLYQPQHF. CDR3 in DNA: TGCGCCAGCAGCCCGGGGACAGGGTTATATCAGCCCCAGCATTTT.